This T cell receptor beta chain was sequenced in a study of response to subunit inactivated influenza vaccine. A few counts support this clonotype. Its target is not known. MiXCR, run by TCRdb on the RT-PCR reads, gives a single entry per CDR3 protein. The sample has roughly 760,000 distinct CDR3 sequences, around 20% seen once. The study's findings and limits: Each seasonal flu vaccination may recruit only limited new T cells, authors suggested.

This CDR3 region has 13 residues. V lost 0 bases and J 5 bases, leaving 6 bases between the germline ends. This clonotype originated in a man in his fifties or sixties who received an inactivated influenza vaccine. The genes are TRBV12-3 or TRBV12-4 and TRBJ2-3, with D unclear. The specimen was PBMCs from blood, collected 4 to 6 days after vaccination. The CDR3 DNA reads TGTGCCAGCAGTTTAGCTTTAAGAGATACGCAGTATTTT. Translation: CASSLALRDTQYF.